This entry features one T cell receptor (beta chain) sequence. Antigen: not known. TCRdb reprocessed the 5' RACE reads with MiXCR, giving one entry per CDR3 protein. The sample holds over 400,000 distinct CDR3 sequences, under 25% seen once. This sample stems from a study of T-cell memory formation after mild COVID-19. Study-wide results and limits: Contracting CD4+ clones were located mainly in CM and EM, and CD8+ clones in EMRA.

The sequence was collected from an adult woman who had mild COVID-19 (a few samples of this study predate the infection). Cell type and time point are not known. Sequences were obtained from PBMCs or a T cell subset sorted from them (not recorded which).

CDR3 in amino acids: CASSDSLAGSSTDTQYF. The DNA of the CDR3 is TGTGCCAGCAGTGATAGTTTAGCGGGAAGTAGCACAGATACGCAGTATTTT. This chain joins TRBV6-1 and TRBJ2-3; 8 positions agree with TRBD2. This CDR3 region has 17 residues. The germline gives CDR1 MNHNS, CDR2 SASEGT. The trim removed 3 bases at V and 0 bases at J, leaving 8 bases unmatched.